The source of this T cell receptor (beta chain) is a study of T cell responses to AZD1222 COVID-19 vaccine. Regarding the study as a whole: White British people made up most donors, females outnumbered males, and clonal diversity was possibly underestimated.

Note on this clone: What it binds is not known.

From germline, CDR1 is SQVTM and CDR2 ANQGSEA. Unmatched junction bases numbered 3, after V lost 3 bases and J lost 2 bases. This CDR3 is 15 amino acids long. Assay used: immunoSEQ multiplex PCR; TCRdb lists only in-frame clones, some missing. The data contain 90,000 to 150,000 clones, 85% to 90% of them singletons. J is TRBJ2-3 and V is TRBV29-1; TRBD2 agrees at 12 bases. The receptor was isolated from an adult in good health. Source: peripheral blood, taken on day 0 of AZD1222 vaccination. The CDR3 nucleotides are TGCAGCGTTGATGGACTAGCGGGGACCACAGATACGCAGTATTTT. Translated, it gives CSVDGLAGTTDTQYF.